Following are 13 T cell receptor beta chains from one sample sequenced in a study of T cell changes during pregnancy in multiple sclerosis. The assay was immunoSEQ multiplex PCR, and TCRdb's table has in-frame clones only and misses some. The sample contains fewer than 40,000 clones, 90% of which appear only once. Source: CD8+ T cells from peripheral blood mononuclear cells, taken before pregnancy. These receptors came from a female donor with multiple sclerosis, enrolled in a pregnancy study.

The chain uses TRBV30 and TRBJ1-2; 8 positions agree with TRBD1. The CDR3 runs to 16 residues. Germline trimming cut 1 base from V and 7 bases from J; bases unmatched to any gene: 14. The V gene's germline CDR1 is GTSNPN and CDR2 SVGIG (reference sequence). The CDR3 bases are TGTGCCTGGAGTGAGACAGGACAGGGTAATGCTATTGGCTACACCTTC. Protein product: CAWSETGQGNAIGYTF. The complete variable domain, with remaining parts taken from reference TRBV30 and TRBJ1-2, reads SQTIHQWPATLVQPVGSPLSLECTVEGTSNPNLYWYRQAAGRGLQLLFYSVGIGQISSEVPQNLSASRPQDRQFILSSKKLLLSDSGFYLCAWSETGQGNAIGYTFGSGTRLTVV.

In this sample, this clone turned up once. The CDR3 nucleotides read TGTGCCAGCAGCCCTGCGGCGGGGCCCCAAGAGACCCAGTACTTC. Translating it yields CASSPAAGPQETQYF. This chain links TRBV5-6 with TRBJ2-5; weak D call: TRBD2 (6 bases). The length of the CDR3 is 15 residues. Germline CDR1 SGHDT, CDR2 YYEEEE. V was clipped by 4 bases and J by 1 base, with 14 bases between them.

This chain connects TRBV7-6 to TRBJ2-2; 8 bases map to TRBD1. The germline V gene encodes CDR1 SGHVS and CDR2 FNYEAQ. The CDR3 loop spans 15 amino acids. V was clipped by 0 bases and J by 6 bases; unmatched bases: 3. The CDR3: CASSLAGTGPGELFF. CDR3 coding DNA: TGTGCCAGCAGCTTAGCAGGGACAGGCCCCGGGGAGCTGTTTTTT.

V is TRBV6-1 and J is TRBJ2-3; D ambiguous. V was shortened by 7 bases and J by 6 bases, with 14 bases between the two germline ends. From germline, CDR1 is MNHNS and CDR2 SASEGT. The length of the CDR3 is 13 residues. Here the CDR3 DNA reads TGTGCCAGCACCCCCGGTCCCACCGATACGCAGTATTTT. Amino acid sequence: CASTPGPTDTQYF.

CDR3: CASRLRRGRTEAFF. The CDR3 nucleotides read TGCGCCAGCAGGTTGAGGAGGGGTAGAACTGAAGCTTTCTTT. V usage is TRBV5-1 and J usage is TRBJ1-1, with D maybe TRBD1 (5 bases). The V end was cut by 5 bases, the J end by 5 bases, with 16 bases between. Germline loops: CDR1 SGHRS, CDR2 YFSETQ. The CDR3 extends over 14 amino acids.

The CDR3 here is CAISEDSFFNQPQHF. The CDR3 coding sequence is TGTGCCATCAGTGAGGACAGCTTTTTTAATCAGCCCCAGCATTTT. V gene TRBV10-3 combines with J gene TRBJ1-5, with D perhaps matching TRBD1 (5 bases). V was trimmed by 2 bases and J by 4 bases, leaving 12 bases between them. This CDR3 contains 15 residues. CDR1 and CDR2 from the germline V gene are ENHRY and SYGVKD.

V is TRBV4-1 and J is TRBJ1-5; D not resolved. CDR1 and CDR2 (germline): MGHRA, YSYEKL. The CDR3 has 17 amino acids. V was pared by 0 bases and J by 2 bases, with 14 bases between. The CDR3: CASSQEAFVDGNQPQHF. The CDR3 coding sequence is TGCGCCAGCAGCCAAGAAGCGTTTGTTGACGGCAATCAGCCCCAGCATTTT.

This chain uses TRBV28 with TRBJ2-1; 8 bases are a match to TRBD2. The length of the CDR3 is 16 residues. Germline CDR1 and CDR2: MDHEN and SYDVKM. V dropped 3 bases and J dropped 3; count of bases not matched to a gene: 7. For the CDR3, the DNA is TGTGCCAGCAGTTTGAGGTCTAGCGGGTACTACAATGAGCAGTTCTTC. It is translated as CASSLRSSGYYNEQFF. The variable domain in full, with the rest retrieved from reference TRBV28 and TRBJ2-1, is DVKVTQSSRYLVKRTGEKVFLECVQDMDHENMFWYRQDPGLGLRLIYFSYDVKMKEKGDIPEGYSVSREKKERFSLILESASTNQTSMYLCASSLRSSGYYNEQFFGPGTRLTVL.

The rearrangement uses TRBV19 and TRBJ2-2; D is undetermined. Trimming took 2 bases from V and 6 from J, leaving 13 bases between them. The CDR3 totals 15 residues. Germline values: CDR1 LNHDA, CDR2 SQIVND (reference sequence). The DNA for the CDR3 is TGTGCCAGTAGTATATCTGCTACGCACCCCGGGGAGCTGTTTTTT. Translation: CASSISATHPGELFF.

The chain is built from TRBV27 and TRBJ2-7; TRBD1 aligns across 8 bases. The V segment lost 5 bases and the J segment 6 bases; nucleotides outside the gene matches: 6. This CDR3 is 13 amino acids long. Per germline, CDR1 MNHEY and CDR2 SMNVEV (reference sequence). The CDR3 nucleotides are TGTGCCAGCAGTCCAGGGGGCGCGGGCGAGCAGTACTTC. Its protein product is CASSPGGAGEQYF.

The chain uses TRBV6-1 and TRBJ2-7; a weak D match, TRBD1 (6 bases). Germline V gene sequence: CDR1 MNHNS, CDR2 SASEGT. Trimming took off 2 bases at V and 2 bases at J, with 16 bases between the two ends. The CDR3 consists of 16 residues. The CDR3 sequence: CASSEPRQATTYEQYF. CDR3 bases: TGTGCCAGCAGTGAACCCCGACAGGCGACTACCTACGAGCAGTACTTC.

This clone was seen only once. The rearrangement links TRBV27 to TRBJ2-2; tentative D call: TRBD1 (5 bases). The CDR3 contains 14 residues. Per the germline V gene, CDR1 is MNHEY and CDR2 is SMNVEV (reference sequence). Trimming took 1 base from V and 2 from J, leaving 5 bases between them. CDR3 nucleotides: TGTGCCAGCAGTTTATGGGGCAACACCGGGGAGCTGTTTTTT. It codes for CASSLWGNTGELFF.

The chain recombines TRBV5-1 with TRBJ2-7, with TRBD2 matching over 8 bases. This CDR3 is 16 amino acids long. V shed 2 bases, J shed 2 bases, and the junction held 9 bases outside the gene matches. Germline CDR1 SGHRS, CDR2 YFSETQ. In DNA, the CDR3 is TGCGCCAGCAGCTTCACTACTAGCGGTGATGCCTACGAGCAGTACTTC. This gives the protein CASSFTTSGDAYEQYF.